These 21 T cell receptor beta chains share one sample of origin, sequenced in a study of glioma-infiltrating T cells (dated by TCRdb to about 2016). Sequencing was carried out with an Illumina MiSeq. TCR alpha and beta CDR3 regions were amplified with the iRepertoire nested amplicon-rescue multiplex PCR (arm-PCR) platform from RNA. TCRdb itself trimmed the public reads at Q25 with fastp, ran MiXCR and retained productive beta chains. Rows matching on CDR3 protein sequence are summarized as one entry with the most common DNA and genes. This sample gives approximately 130,000 distinct CDR3 sequences in total; approximately 24% of them show up just once. Around a quarter of the sample comes from the top ten. Sequenced: glioma tissue, nonneoplastic brain tissue, or PBMCs (not recorded which). These receptor sequences come from a human donor with low-grade glioma or glioblastoma, undergoing nonglioma brain surgery, or in good health (not recorded which).

This clonotype was seen only a few times. The CDR3: CSATDPGRSTDTQYF. The CDR3 DNA follows: TGCAGTGCTACTGATCCGGGACGGAGCACAGATACGCAGTATTTT. The J gene is TRBJ2-3, the V gene TRBV20-1; the D call may be TRBD1 or TRBD2 (5 bases each). The CDR3 is made up of 15 amino acids. V was trimmed by 4 bases and J by 0 bases, leaving 14 bases between them. CDR1 is DFQATT and CDR2 is SNEGSKA in the germline V gene (reference sequence).

This clonotype has only a few counts. The CDR3 loop reads CASSEDQGAQYF. The CDR3 coding sequence is TGTGCCAGCAGTGAGGACCAAGGGGCCCAGTACTTC. The V call is TRBV2, the J call TRBJ2-5; the D gene is possibly TRBD1 (5 bases). V dropped 3 bases and J dropped 9 bases, with 11 bases sitting between them. Per germline, CDR1 SNHLY and CDR2 FYNNEI. This CDR3 is built from 12 residues.

This clonotype was observed a few times. The chain links TRBV6-5 to TRBJ1-4, with 10 positions matching TRBD1. V lost 6 bases and J lost 8; bases outside the gene matches: 6. The CDR3 loop spans 14 amino acids. Germline V CDR1 and CDR2: MNHEY, SVGAGI. The CDR3 spells CASRRQGAEEKLFF. CDR3 in DNA: TGTGCCAGCAGAAGACAGGGGGCGGAGGAAAAACTGTTTTTT.

This clonotype showed up just a few times. J is TRBJ2-5 and V is TRBV6-1; maybe TRBD2 (7 bases). Germline CDR1 and CDR2: MNHNS and SASEGT. The CDR3 extends over 16 amino acids. V lost 8 bases to trimming and J lost 5 bases, with 24 bases between them. CDR3 residues: CASFPGWGGRLETQYF. In DNA form, the CDR3 reads TGTGCCAGCTTCCCCGGCTGGGGGGGCCGGCTGGAGACCCAGTACTTC.

Of note for this clonotype: A read error is possible here, since a much larger clone lies one base away. The rearrangement links TRBV6-5 to TRBJ1-3; no reliable D call. With 0 bases removed from V and 0 bases from J, the gap between germline ends came to 12 bases. Germline assignment: CDR1 MNHEY and CDR2 SVGAGI. The CDR3 runs to 17 residues. CDR3 residues: CASSYSFWKHSGNTIYF. CDR3 DNA: TGTGCCAGCAGTTACTCTTTTTGGAAGCACTCTGGAAACACCATATATTTT.

This clonotype was seen more than once but under ten times. The genes are TRBV2 and TRBJ2-3; D assignment may be TRBD1 or TRBD2 (5 bases each). Germline assignment: CDR1 SNHLY and CDR2 FYNNEI. The CDR3 is made up of 13 amino acids. V shed 7 bases and J shed 2 bases, with 10 bases lying between them. Here the CDR3 DNA reads TGTGCCAGCAATCCGGGGCTCACAGATACGCAGTATTTT. Residues: CASNPGLTDTQYF.

Concerning this clonotype itself: Being one base from a much bigger clone, this may be a read error. Because the CDR3 is missing its conserved closing phenylalanine or tryptophan, this is likely a read error. The chain has TRBV6-2 or TRBV6-3 and TRBJ2-1; tentatively, D is TRBD2 (7 bases). V was clipped by 7 bases and J by 8 bases, with 15 bases between them. Germline V gene data show CDR1 as MNHEY and CDR2 as SVGEGT. This CDR3 comprises 13 residues. The CDR3 bases are TGTGCCAGCAAGGCCCCGGGGGGCGATGAGCAGTTCTTA. The encoded protein is CASKAPGGDEQFL.

This clonotype occurred a few times. Here the CDR3 reads CASSPVGTGAYEQYV. Written as DNA, the CDR3 is TGTGCCAGCAGCCCAGTGGGGACAGGGGCTTACGAGCAGTACGTC. The rearrangement links TRBV7-9 to TRBJ2-7, with 10 positions matching TRBD1. CDR1 is SEHNR and CDR2 is FQNEAQ in the germline V gene (reference sequence). J lost 4 bases, V lost 5 bases, and 8 bases had no gene match. The CDR3 extends over 15 amino acids.

This clonotype was counted at least ten times. The chain recombines TRBV28 with TRBJ2-7; 10 bases map to TRBD1. There are 15 residues in the CDR3. Germline V lookup: CDR1 MDHEN, CDR2 SYDVKM. V was pared by 2 bases and J by 4 bases, with 5 bases of the junction left unmatched. The CDR3: CASSLGGQGDYEQYV. CDR3 nucleotide sequence: TGTGCCAGCAGTTTAGGAGGACAGGGGGATTACGAGCAGTACGTC.

In this sample, this clonotype turned up many times. The rearrangement links TRBV6-1 to TRBJ2-1; maybe TRBD2 (6 bases). Trimming stripped 0 bases from V and 9 bases from J, with 9 bases between. There are 13 residues in the CDR3. Looked up from germline, CDR1 is MNHNS and CDR2 is SASEGT. Written as DNA, the CDR3 is TGTGCCAGCAGTGAAGCGCGGGGCTTTGAGCAGTTCTTC. This codes for CASSEARGFEQFF.

In this sample, this clonotype turned up many times. This chain uses TRBV28 with TRBJ1-1; D gene ambiguous. V shed 5 bases and J shed 5 bases, with 21 bases lying between them. Germline V CDR1 and CDR2: MDHEN, SYDVKM. This CDR3 contains 16 residues. DNA for the CDR3: TGTGCCAGCAGTCTACGTTTGCGTGACTTGGGGACTGAAGCTTTCTTT. Protein sequence: CASSLRLRDLGTEAFF. The full variable domain, with the rest looked up from reference TRBV28 and TRBJ1-1, is DVKVTQSSRYLVKRTGEKVFLECVQDMDHENMFWYRQDPGLGLRLIYFSYDVKMKEKGDIPEGYSVSREKKERFSLILESASTNQTSMYLCASSLRLRDLGTEAFFGQGTRLTVV.

This clonotype was observed many times. The genes are TRBV6-1 and TRBJ2-1; 8 bases match TRBD2. This CDR3 has 11 amino acids. Trimming removed 10 bases from V and 6 bases from J; junction bases left unmatched: 2. Germline V gene lookup returns CDR1 MNHNS and CDR2 SASEGT. The CDR3 sequence: CATAGGNEQFF. Written as DNA, the CDR3 is TGTGCCACCGCGGGGGGCAATGAGCAGTTCTTC.

The chain joins TRBV6-1 to TRBJ2-1, with D possibly being TRBD1 (6 bases). CDR3 length: 15 amino acids. The V end was cut by 8 bases, the J end by 0 bases, with 14 bases between. CDR1 and CDR2 (germline): MNHNS, SASEGT. DNA for the CDR3: TGTGCCAGCCGGAGACAGGACAGCTCCTACAATGAGCAGTTCTTC. This codes for CASRRQDSSYNEQFF.

This clonotype appeared many times. This sequence joins TRBV27 and TRBJ1-1; tentatively, D is TRBD1 (6 bases). V was cut by 7 bases and J by 5 bases, with 17 bases left in between. CDR3 length equals 14 residues. The germline gives CDR1 MNHEY, CDR2 SMNVEV (reference sequence). Written as DNA, the CDR3 is TGTGCCAGCATCTCACAGGGTGACAGAACTGAAGCTTTCTTT. Amino acids: CASISQGDRTEAFF.

The chain joins TRBV24-1 to TRBJ2-3; the D gene could be TRBD1 or TRBD2 (6 bases each). This CDR3 contains 15 residues. Germline CDR1 reads KGHDR; CDR2 reads SFDVKD. Trimming pared 4 bases from V and 0 bases from J, leaving 10 bases between. The CDR3: CATSDRGPSTDTQYF. The CDR3 nucleotides read TGTGCCACCAGTGACCGGGGGCCTAGCACAGATACGCAGTATTTT.

This chain uses TRBV3-1 with TRBJ1-1; D might be TRBD1 (5 bases). The CDR3 sequence is 13 residues long. With 5 bases removed from V and 4 bases from J, the gap between germline ends came to 11 bases. Germline assignment: CDR1 LGHDT and CDR2 YNNKEL (reference sequence). The CDR3 bases are TGTGCCAGCAGCTTGTGGGACCCCACTGAAGCTTTCTTT. Translated: CASSLWDPTEAFF.

This clonotype was seen repeatedly, ten times or more. The CDR3 loop reads CASSSTSGARPNEQFF. In DNA, the CDR3 is TGTGCCAGCAGCTCCACTAGCGGGGCCCGCCCCAATGAGCAGTTCTTC. The V and J genes are TRBV6-1 and TRBJ2-1, with 10 bases identical to TRBD2. This CDR3 has 16 amino acids. Germline V gene lookup returns CDR1 MNHNS and CDR2 SASEGT. J gave up 6 bases and V 6 bases, and 11 bases lay outside the gene matches.

This chain links TRBV4-1 with TRBJ2-3; TRBD2 is a possible D gene (6 bases). The CDR3 loop spans 16 amino acids. The germline V and J ends were trimmed by 4 bases and 3 bases, with 17 bases remaining between them. Germline V lookup: CDR1 MGHRA, CDR2 YSYEKL. CDR3 in DNA: TGCGCCAGCAGCCCTCCCGGGGCCGGAGGGACAGATACGCAGTATTTT. It specifies CASSPPGAGGTDTQYF.

The chain couples TRBV18 to TRBJ2-1, with 8 bases that match TRBD1. The CDR3 sequence is 12 residues long. Trimming at V came to 6 bases and at J to 7 bases, leaving 2 bases not matched to a gene. Per the germline V gene, CDR1 is KGHSH and CDR2 is LQKENI. Written as DNA, the CDR3 is TGTGCCAGCTCGCGGACAGGGAATGAGCAGTTCTTC. Protein product: CASSRTGNEQFF.

This clonotype was counted only a few times. The chain is built from TRBV12-3 or TRBV12-4 and TRBJ1-3, with D uncertain. Trimming stripped 7 bases from V and 0 bases from J, with 7 bases between. This CDR3 is 13 amino acids long. In DNA form, the CDR3 reads TGTGCCAGCAACCAATACTCTGGAAACACCATATATTTT. Protein sequence: CASNQYSGNTIYF.

With respect to this clonotype: A read error is possible here, since a much larger clone lies one base away. CDR3 sequence (DNA): TGCAGTGCCAGGGGACAGGAAGACAATGGCTACACCTTC. This codes for CSARGQEDNGYTF. The V call is TRBV20-1, the J call TRBJ1-2; TRBD1 matches 8 bases. V was clipped by 6 bases and J by 6 bases; unmatched bases: 9. Germline CDR1 and CDR2: DFQATT and SNEGSKA (reference sequence). This CDR3 has 13 amino acids.